This paragraph covers one T cell receptor beta chain sequence. The target antigen is unknown. Assay: immunoSEQ multiplex PCR; the TCRdb copy retains only in-frame clones and omits some. The sample has some 40,000 clones, around 80% seen once. The data were taken from a study of somatic mutations in cytotoxic T cells in rheumatoid arthritis. At the level of the study: Sorting by flow gave nearly 100% purity for some V beta antibody-stained T-cell populations, including V beta1+ cells sequenced for TCRB.

Study-wide results and limits: Expanded CD8+ clones had unknown antigen targets. Slight underrepresentation of TRBV07 in rheumatoid arthritis patients was not adjusted for multiple comparisons.

Germline-derived CDR1 and CDR2 are SGHRS and YFSETQ. The trim removed 2 bases at V and 4 bases at J, leaving 8 bases unmatched. This CDR3 has 16 amino acids. The sample consisted of CD8+ T cells sorted from blood. V gene TRBV5-1 combines with J gene TRBJ2-3, with TRBD1 matching 9 bases. The sequence was obtained from a middle-aged man in good health. The CDR3 reads CASSLRGQGRSDTQYF. The CDR3 nucleotides read TGCGCCAGCAGCTTACGGGGACAGGGAAGATCAGATACGCAGTATTTT.